This passage covers 18 T cell receptor beta chains from one sample sequenced in a study of early T cells in non-severe SARS-CoV-2 infection. One entry per CDR3 protein results from TCRdb running MiXCR on the 5' RACE reads. The sample carries about 23,000 distinct CDR3 sequences, more than 4% recorded once. The sequencing sample was made of whole blood. The origin of the receptors is an adult who was a healthcare worker with PCR-confirmed SARS-CoV-2 infection or an uninfected control (not recorded which).

This clonotype was recorded a few times. The chain has TRBV10-1 and TRBJ2-3, with TRBD2 matching 13 bases. V shed 5 bases, J shed 1 base, and the junction held 6 bases outside the gene matches. In germline, CDR1 is WNHNN, CDR2 SYGVQD (reference sequence). The CDR3 spans 17 residues. The CDR3 region has the DNA TGCGCCAGCAGTCCCCGACTAGCGGGGGGTGGCACAGATACGCAGTATTTT. Encoded protein: CASSPRLAGGGTDTQYF.

This clonotype was counted a few times. This chain links TRBV7-6 with TRBJ2-1; no clear D. The CDR3 covers 14 residues. Looked up from germline, CDR1 is SGHVS and CDR2 is FNYEAQ. The germline V and J ends were trimmed by 3 bases and 1 base, with 7 bases remaining between them. CDR3 residues: CASSFTDSYNEQFF. As DNA, the CDR3 is TGTGCCAGCAGCTTCACGGATTCCTACAATGAGCAGTTCTTC.

This clonotype was seen at least ten times. This rearrangement joins TRBV29-1 to TRBJ1-5; 8 bases match TRBD1. CDR1 and CDR2 (germline): SQVTM, ANQGSEA. CDR3 length: 13 residues. J was trimmed by 5 bases and V by 4 bases; bases with no gene match: 4. CDR3 region: CSVGTGLDQPQHF. CDR3 bases: TGCAGCGTTGGGACAGGGCTCGATCAGCCCCAGCATTTT.

This clonotype was detected ten times or more. The rearrangement links TRBV20-1 to TRBJ2-3; TRBD1 matches at 9 bases. CDR1 and CDR2 (germline): DFQATT, SNEGSKA (reference sequence). V shed 4 bases and J 0 bases; nucleotides not matched to a gene: 8. The CDR3 has 16 residues. This CDR3 reads CSAKDRGFPSTDTQYF. CDR3 coding DNA: TGCAGTGCTAAGGACAGGGGATTCCCTAGCACAGATACGCAGTATTTT.

This clonotype was picked up a small number of times. The rearrangement uses TRBV2 and TRBJ1-1; D is unresolved. Deletions cut 3 bases from V and 8 bases from J, with 13 bases between. Germline CDR1 and CDR2: SNHLY and FYNNEI. The CDR3 runs 13 residues. The CDR3 is CASSDEQIGEAFF. CDR3 DNA: TGTGCCAGCAGTGATGAACAGATAGGAGAAGCTTTCTTT.

The chain combines TRBV28 with TRBJ1-5, with 9 bases fitting TRBD1. This CDR3 has 15 amino acids. Germline loops: CDR1 MDHEN, CDR2 SYDVKM. V lost 3 bases, J lost 6 bases, and 6 bases stayed unmatched. CDR3 DNA: TGTGCCAGCAGTTTTACAGGGGGCGCGGGTCAGCCCCAGCATTTT. This translates into CASSFTGGAGQPQHF.

Many counts were recorded for this clonotype. This CDR3 is CASSLNYEQYF. The CDR3 bases are TGCGCCAGCAGCTTGAATTACGAGCAGTACTTC. The chain joins TRBV5-1 to TRBJ2-7; D remains ambiguous. V was trimmed by 1 base and J by 4 bases, leaving 3 bases between them. CDR1 and CDR2 (germline): SGHRS, YFSETQ. This CDR3 region has 11 residues. Variable domain in full (rest from reference TRBV5-1 and TRBJ2-7): KAGVTQTPRYLIKTRGQQVTLSCSPISGHRSVSWYQQTPGQGLQFLFEYFSETQRNKGNFPGRFSGRQFSNSRSEMNVSTLELGDSALYLCASSLNYEQYFGPGTRLTVT.

This clonotype was counted at least ten times. The chain uses TRBV5-5 and TRBJ2-5; 8 bases are shared with TRBD2. The CDR3 is made up of 16 amino acids. V lost 4 bases to trimming and J lost 4 bases; unmatched junction nucleotides: 12. Germline V CDR1 and CDR2: SGHKS, YYEKEE (reference sequence). The DNA for the CDR3 is TGTGCCAGCAGCCCTGGACTAGCCGGGGGGCGAGAGACCCAGTACTTC. It yields the protein CASSPGLAGGRETQYF.

This clonotype has a count of ten or more. The chain combines TRBV6-1 with TRBJ1-2; D might be TRBD1 (5 bases). The V and J ends lost 3 bases and 3 bases respectively, with 11 bases between them. This CDR3 is built from 14 residues. From germline, CDR1 is MNHNS and CDR2 SASEGT. This CDR3 is CASSEDIRDYGYTF. CDR3 nucleotides: TGTGCCAGCAGTGAGGACATTCGAGACTATGGCTACACCTTC.

For this clonotype: A much larger clone lies a single base off, so this may be a read error. The chain has TRBV4-3 and TRBJ2-1; 7 bases match TRBD2. Looked up from germline, CDR1 is LGHNA and CDR2 is YSLEER. This CDR3 contains 15 residues. The DNA for the CDR3 is TGCACCAGCAGCCAAGTACTAGCGAGGAACAATGAGCAGTTCTTC. This translates into CTSSQVLARNNEQFF.

This clonotype has ten or more counts. This sequence joins TRBV20-1 and TRBJ1-1; D gene unclear. Germline loops: CDR1 DFQATT, CDR2 SNEGSKA (reference sequence). The CDR3 runs 14 residues. The germline V and J ends were trimmed by 0 bases and 4 bases, with 12 bases remaining between them. CDR3 protein: CSARESRHGTEAFF. The CDR3 bases are TGCAGTGCTAGAGAGTCCCGTCATGGCACTGAAGCTTTCTTT.

In this sample, this clonotype turned up a few times. The gene calls are TRBV11-3 and TRBJ1-1; D unresolved. The CDR3 is made up of 13 amino acids. The V gene lost 3 bases and the J gene lost 0 bases, with 5 bases spanning the gap. Germline V gene data show CDR1 as SGHNT and CDR2 as YENEEA. The CDR3 loop is CASSLRMNTEAFF. The CDR3 DNA reads TGTGCCAGCAGCTTGCGGATGAACACTGAAGCTTTCTTT. Complete variable domain (other parts from reference TRBV11-3 and TRBJ1-1): EAGVVQSPRYKIIEKKQPVAFWCNPISGHNTLYWYLQNLGQGPELLIRYENEEAVDDSQLPKDRFSAERLKGVDSTLKIQPAELGDSAVYLCASSLRMNTEAFFGQGTRLTVV.

There are many counts of this clonotype. The V gene is TRBV5-1, the J gene TRBJ2-3, with 9 bases fitting TRBD1. The V gene end was trimmed by 3 bases and the J gene end by 5 bases; junction bases not matched to a gene: 10. The CDR3 totals 16 residues. Per germline, CDR1 SGHRS and CDR2 YFSETQ. DNA of the CDR3: TGCGCCAGCAGCTCCGGGAGGACAGGGGATATAGATACGCAGTATTTT. Translated, it gives CASSSGRTGDIDTQYF. Drawing the rest from reference TRBV5-1 and TRBJ2-3, the complete variable domain is KAGVTQTPRYLIKTRGQQVTLSCSPISGHRSVSWYQQTPGQGLQFLFEYFSETQRNKGNFPGRFSGRQFSNSRSEMNVSTLELGDSALYLCASSSGRTGDIDTQYFGPGTRLTVL.

V gene TRBV11-2 combines with J gene TRBJ2-2; the D gene is possibly TRBD1 (5 bases). Germline assignment: CDR1 SGHAT and CDR2 FQNNGV. Trimming cost V 5 bases and J 0 bases, with 13 bases left between them. The CDR3 runs to 16 residues. The CDR3 protein is CASSPLTGSNTGELFF. Here the CDR3 DNA reads TGTGCCAGCAGCCCACTTACAGGTTCGAACACCGGGGAGCTGTTTTTT.

This clonotype has ten or more counts. The V and J genes are TRBV28 and TRBJ2-7, with D perhaps TRBD1 (6 bases). CDR1 MDHEN and CDR2 SYDVKM come from the germline V gene. The CDR3 has 12 residues. The V end was cut by 5 bases, the J end by 4 bases, with 9 bases between. CDR3 nucleotide sequence: TGTGCCAGCAGTCTCGGGACATACGAGCAGTACTTC. Its protein product is CASSLGTYEQYF.

Here the CDR3 reads CASSLAGDYGRGYTF. The CDR3 nucleotides read TGCGCCAGCAGCTTGGCAGGGGATTACGGACGTGGCTACACCTTC. The chain couples TRBV5-1 to TRBJ1-2; D might be TRBD1 (6 bases). This CDR3 region has 15 residues. Trimming took off 0 bases at V and 7 bases at J, with 16 bases between the two ends. Germline V gene sequence: CDR1 SGHRS, CDR2 YFSETQ.

By sample fraction, this clonotype is medium-sized. In nucleotides, the CDR3 is TGCGCCAGCAGTGAAGGAGGACAGGGGGCCAGAGGCTACACCTTC. It translates to CASSEGGQGARGYTF. This chain connects TRBV10-2 to TRBJ1-2, with TRBD1 matching over 11 bases. Per germline, CDR1 WSHSY and CDR2 SAAADI. This CDR3 has 15 amino acids. After removal of 3 bases from V and 8 bases from J, the junction contained 8 bases not matched to a gene.

The chain carries TRBV7-9 and TRBJ1-6; D remains ambiguous. CDR3 length equals 15 residues. The germline V and J ends were trimmed by 5 bases and 0 bases, with 8 bases remaining between them. Germline CDR1 and CDR2: SEHNR and FQNEAQ (reference sequence). The CDR3 spells CASSDVSSYNSPLHF. The CDR3 coding sequence is TGTGCCAGCAGCGACGTCAGCTCCTATAATTCACCCCTCCACTTT. Full variable domain (outside the CDR3, taken from reference TRBV7-9 and TRBJ1-6): DTGVSQNPRHKITKRGQNVTFRCDPISEHNRLYWYRQTLGQGPEFLTYFQNEAQLEKSRLLSDRFSAERPKGSFSTLEIQRTEQGDSAMYLCASSDVSSYNSPLHFGNGTRLTVT.